The 10 T cell receptor beta chains reported below all come from one sample, sequenced in a study of Ad26.COV2.S vaccination and SARS-CoV-2 variants. Treatment indicated: over 15 received Ad26.COV2.S at low or high dose, single or two shots; roughly five received placebo; per-sample allocation not given. Sampling happened 63 days after the first vaccine or placebo injection. Assay: immunoSEQ multiplex PCR; the TCRdb copy retains only in-frame clones and omits some. The sample has approximately 460,000 clones; 80% to 90% are singletons. The sample was peripheral blood, taken in a trial of Ad26.COV2.S vaccine versus placebo. These receptors were collected from a person between 18 and 60 years old who received the Ad26.COV2.S COVID-19 vaccine or a placebo.

This chain uses TRBV20-1 with TRBJ1-2; D possibly corresponds to TRBD1 (6 bases). Germline CDR1 is DFQATT and CDR2 is SNEGSKA (reference sequence). The CDR3 sequence is 11 residues long. V was pared by 6 bases and J by 7 bases, with 12 bases between. The CDR3 is CSAPGASGYTF. The CDR3 DNA reads as TGCAGTGCGCCAGGGGCGTCTGGCTACACCTTC.

This chain joins TRBV9 and TRBJ1-1; D ambiguous. In germline, CDR1 is SGDLS, CDR2 YYNGEE. The CDR3 is made up of 13 amino acids. Trimming took 0 bases from V and 2 from J, leaving 5 bases between them. The CDR3 nucleotides read TGTGCCAGCAGCGTAGAAAGAAACACTGAAGCTTTCTTT. It yields the protein CASSVERNTEAFF.

V is TRBV10-3 and J is TRBJ1-2; 9 nucleotides align to TRBD1. Trimming cost V 0 bases and J 7 bases; bases outside gene matches: 0. The CDR3 is 13 amino acids. The germline gives CDR1 ENHRY, CDR2 SYGVKD. CDR3 sequence reads: CAISESDRGGYTF. CDR3 coding DNA: TGTGCCATCAGTGAGTCGGACAGGGGTGGCTACACCTTC.

V usage is TRBV5-1 and J usage is TRBJ2-7, with 9 bases fitting TRBD1. With 2 bases clipped from V and 3 bases from J, the junction kept 6 bases outside the gene matches. CDR3 length: 15 amino acids. Germline V gene lookup returns CDR1 SGHRS and CDR2 YFSETQ. In DNA form, the CDR3 reads TGCGCCAGCAGCTTAGCCGGGACAGGGCTCTACGAGCAGTACTTC. Protein sequence: CASSLAGTGLYEQYF.

The rearrangement joins TRBV19 to TRBJ1-1, with TRBD1 matching 10 bases. The CDR3 totals 15 residues. V trimming: 3 bases; J trimming: 4 bases; junction bases outside the gene matches: 5. Germline V gene sequence: CDR1 LNHDA, CDR2 SQIVND (reference sequence). CDR3 loop: CASSIFGTGATEAFF. In DNA form, the CDR3 reads TGTGCCAGTAGTATTTTCGGGACAGGGGCCACTGAAGCTTTCTTT.

The chain joins TRBV13 to TRBJ1-3, with a possible D match to TRBD1 (6 bases). Germline V lookup: CDR1 PRHDT, CDR2 FYEKMQ (reference sequence). This CDR3 spans 17 amino acids. Trimming removed 0 bases at V and 0 bases at J, with 12 bases between. The CDR3 nucleotides read TGTGCCAGCAGCTTAGGGTTGGGGGGCGTCTCTGGAAACACCATATATTTT. Amino acids: CASSLGLGGVSGNTIYF.

A remark on this clone: Other DNA sequences in this sample translate to the same CDR3. The rearrangement links TRBV7-9 to TRBJ2-3, with D uncertain. Germline values: CDR1 SEHNR, CDR2 FQNEAQ (reference sequence). The CDR3 extends over 13 amino acids. V lost 3 bases and J lost 2, with 6 bases in between. CDR3 loop: CASSFFSTDTQYF. DNA of the CDR3: TGTGCCAGCAGCTTTTTTTCCACAGATACGCAGTATTTT.

This clone has only one observation. V usage is TRBV4-2 and J usage is TRBJ2-1; tentative D call: TRBD2 (6 bases). Germline V gene data show CDR1 as LGHNA and CDR2 as YNFKEQ. Trimming removed 3 bases at V and 1 base at J, with 13 bases between. There are 16 residues in the CDR3. The CDR3 reads CASSQEAGNSYNEQFF. CDR3 nucleotide sequence: TGTGCCAGCAGCCAGGAGGCGGGAAATTCCTACAATGAGCAGTTCTTC.

The sample holds a few counts of this clone. The chain has TRBV3-1 (or the pseudogene TRBV3-2) and TRBJ1-2; 10 bases line up with TRBD1. Germline V gene sequence: CDR1 LGHDT, CDR2 YNNKEL (reference sequence). The CDR3 consists of 15 residues. V was pared by 2 bases and J by 11 bases, with 11 bases of the junction left unmatched. The CDR3 DNA reads as TGTGCCAGCAGCCAAAAAATGACAGGGGGCCTACGGTACACCTTC. It codes for CASSQKMTGGLRYTF.

The genes are TRBV6-6 and TRBJ2-7, with D maybe TRBD1 (6 bases). Germline V gives CDR1 MNHNY, CDR2 SVGAGI (reference sequence). The CDR3 totals 16 residues. Between the trimmed V and J ends, which lost 0 bases and 2 bases, there was a span of 14 bases. Written as DNA, the CDR3 is TGTGCCAGCAGTTACTCGATCGGGCAGGGGACCTACGAGCAGTACTTC. Protein sequence: CASSYSIGQGTYEQYF.